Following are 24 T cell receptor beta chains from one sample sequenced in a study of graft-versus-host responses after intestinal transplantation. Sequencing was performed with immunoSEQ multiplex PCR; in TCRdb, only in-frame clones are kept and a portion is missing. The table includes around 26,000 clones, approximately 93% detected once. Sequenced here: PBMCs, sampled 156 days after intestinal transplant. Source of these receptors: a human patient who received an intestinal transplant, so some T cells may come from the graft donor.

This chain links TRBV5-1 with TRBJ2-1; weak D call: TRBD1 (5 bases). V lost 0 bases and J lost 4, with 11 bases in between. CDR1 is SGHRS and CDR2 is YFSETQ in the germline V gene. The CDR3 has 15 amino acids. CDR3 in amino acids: CASSLVSRAYNEQFF. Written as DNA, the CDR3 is TGCGCCAGCAGCTTGGTTAGCAGGGCGTACAATGAGCAGTTCTTC.

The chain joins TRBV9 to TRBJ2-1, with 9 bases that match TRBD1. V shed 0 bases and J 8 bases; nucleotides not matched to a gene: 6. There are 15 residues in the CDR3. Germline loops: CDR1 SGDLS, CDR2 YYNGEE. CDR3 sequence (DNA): TGTGCCAGCAGCGTAGAAGGACAGGGGTCATATGAGCAGTTCTTC. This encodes CASSVEGQGSYEQFF.

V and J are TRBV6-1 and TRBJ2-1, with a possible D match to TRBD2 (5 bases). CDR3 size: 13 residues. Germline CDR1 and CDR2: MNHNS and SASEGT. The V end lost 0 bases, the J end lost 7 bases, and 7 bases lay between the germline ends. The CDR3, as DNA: TGTGCCAGCAGTGAAGCTGCGGGTAATGAGCAGTTCTTC. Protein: CASSEAAGNEQFF.

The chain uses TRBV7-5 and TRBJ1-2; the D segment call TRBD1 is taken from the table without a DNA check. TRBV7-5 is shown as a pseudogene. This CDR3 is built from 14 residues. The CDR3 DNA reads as TGTGCCAGAAGCTTTGGGTTCCAAGACAGGGTCTACACCTTC. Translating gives CARSFGFQDRVYTF.

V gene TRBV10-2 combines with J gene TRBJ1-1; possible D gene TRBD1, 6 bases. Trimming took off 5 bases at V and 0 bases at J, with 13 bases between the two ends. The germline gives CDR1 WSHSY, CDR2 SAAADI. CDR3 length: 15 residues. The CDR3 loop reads CASSMGGPMNTEAFF. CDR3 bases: TGCGCCAGCAGTATGGGGGGCCCTATGAACACTGAAGCTTTCTTT.

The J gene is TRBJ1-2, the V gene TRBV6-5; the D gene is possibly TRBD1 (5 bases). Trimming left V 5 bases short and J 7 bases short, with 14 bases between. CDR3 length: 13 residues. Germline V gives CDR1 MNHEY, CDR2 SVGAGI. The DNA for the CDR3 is TGTGCCAGCAGTCCGTGGGGGGGACGTGGCTACACCTTC. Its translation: CASSPWGGRGYTF.

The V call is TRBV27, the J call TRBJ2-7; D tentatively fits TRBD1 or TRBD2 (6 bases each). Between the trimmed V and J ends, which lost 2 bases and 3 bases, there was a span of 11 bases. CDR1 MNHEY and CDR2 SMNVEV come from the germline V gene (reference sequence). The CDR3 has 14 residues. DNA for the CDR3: TGTGCCAGCAGTTTAAGGGGGGTAAGCTACGAGCAGTACTTC. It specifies CASSLRGVSYEQYF.

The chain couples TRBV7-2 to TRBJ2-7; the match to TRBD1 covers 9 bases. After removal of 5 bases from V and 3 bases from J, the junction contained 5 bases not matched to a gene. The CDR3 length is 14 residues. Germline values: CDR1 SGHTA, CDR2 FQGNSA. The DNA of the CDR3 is TGTGCCAGCAGCCGGGACAGGGAAGGCTACGAGCAGTACTTC. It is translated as CASSRDREGYEQYF.

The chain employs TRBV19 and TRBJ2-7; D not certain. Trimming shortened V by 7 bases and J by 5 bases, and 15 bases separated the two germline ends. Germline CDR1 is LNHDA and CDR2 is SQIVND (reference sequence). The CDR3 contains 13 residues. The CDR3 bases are TGTGCCAGTACTAATCAAGGTTTTAACGAGCAGTACTTC. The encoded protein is CASTNQGFNEQYF.

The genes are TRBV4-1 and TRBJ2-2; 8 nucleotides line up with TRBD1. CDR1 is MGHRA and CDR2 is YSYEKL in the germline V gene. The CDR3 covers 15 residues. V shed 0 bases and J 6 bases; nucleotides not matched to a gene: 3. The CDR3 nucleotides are TGCGCCAGCAGCCAAGATCAGGGGGCGGCCGGGGAGCTGTTTTTT. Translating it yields CASSQDQGAAGELFF.

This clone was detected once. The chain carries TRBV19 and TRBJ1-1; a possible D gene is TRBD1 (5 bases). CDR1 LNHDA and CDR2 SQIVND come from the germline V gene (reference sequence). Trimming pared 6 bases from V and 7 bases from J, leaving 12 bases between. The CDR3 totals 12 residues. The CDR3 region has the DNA TGTGCCAGTAGGCAGGGCGGGGGTGAAGCTTTCTTT. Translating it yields CASRQGGGEAFF.

As DNA, the CDR3 is TGTGCCAGCAGTTTTCTCAATCAGCCCCAGCATTTT. Translation gives CASSFLNQPQHF. The chain has TRBV27 and TRBJ1-5, with D unresolved. Germline V gives CDR1 MNHEY, CDR2 SMNVEV (reference sequence). Trimming stripped 3 bases from V and 3 bases from J, with 3 bases between. The CDR3 contains 12 residues.

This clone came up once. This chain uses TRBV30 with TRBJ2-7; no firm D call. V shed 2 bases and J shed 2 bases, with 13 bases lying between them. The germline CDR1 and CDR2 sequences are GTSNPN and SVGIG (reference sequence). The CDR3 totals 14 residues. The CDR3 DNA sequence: TGTGCCTGGAGTCCCCTGACCCCCCCCTACGAGCAGTACTTC. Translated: CAWSPLTPPYEQYF.

CDR3 amino acids: CASSLTSLGDTQYF. The CDR3 DNA is TGTGCCAGCAGCTTAACGTCATTGGGTGATACGCAGTATTTT. This sequence joins TRBV7-3 and TRBJ2-3; D not resolved. V gave up 0 bases and J gave up 6 bases, with 10 bases separating them. CDR1 and CDR2 (germline): SGHTA, FQGTGA. The CDR3 is 14 residues long.

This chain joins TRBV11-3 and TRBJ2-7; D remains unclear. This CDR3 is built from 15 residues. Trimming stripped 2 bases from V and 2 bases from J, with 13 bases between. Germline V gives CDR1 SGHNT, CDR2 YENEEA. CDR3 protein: CASSLLLAATYEQYF. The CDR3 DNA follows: TGTGCCAGCAGCTTACTTTTGGCGGCAACCTACGAGCAGTACTTC.

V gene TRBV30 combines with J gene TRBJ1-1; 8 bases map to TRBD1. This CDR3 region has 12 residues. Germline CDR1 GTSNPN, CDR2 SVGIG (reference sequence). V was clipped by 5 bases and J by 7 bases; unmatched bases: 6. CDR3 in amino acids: CAWSIRGLEAFF. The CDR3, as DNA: TGTGCCTGGTCAATCAGGGGGCTTGAAGCTTTCTTT.

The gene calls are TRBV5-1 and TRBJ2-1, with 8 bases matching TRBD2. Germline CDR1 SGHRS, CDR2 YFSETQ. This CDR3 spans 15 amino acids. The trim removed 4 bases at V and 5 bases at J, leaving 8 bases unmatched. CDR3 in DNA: TGCGCCAGCAGCGTGGGGGTAGCGGGAAACAATGAGCAGTTCTTC. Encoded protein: CASSVGVAGNNEQFF.

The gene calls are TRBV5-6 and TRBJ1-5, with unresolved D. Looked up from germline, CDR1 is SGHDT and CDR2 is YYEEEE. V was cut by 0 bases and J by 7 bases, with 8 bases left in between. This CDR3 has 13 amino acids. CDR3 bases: TGTGCCAGCAGCTTGGGCCTATTCCAGCCCCAGCATTTT. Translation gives CASSLGLFQPQHF.

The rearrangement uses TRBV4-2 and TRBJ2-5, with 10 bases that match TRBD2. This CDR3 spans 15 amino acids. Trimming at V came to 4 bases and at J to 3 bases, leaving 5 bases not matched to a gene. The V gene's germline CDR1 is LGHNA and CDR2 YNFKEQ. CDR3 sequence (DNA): TGTGCCAGCAGCCTCCTTCTAGCGGGGGAAGAGACCCAGTACTTC. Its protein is CASSLLLAGEETQYF.

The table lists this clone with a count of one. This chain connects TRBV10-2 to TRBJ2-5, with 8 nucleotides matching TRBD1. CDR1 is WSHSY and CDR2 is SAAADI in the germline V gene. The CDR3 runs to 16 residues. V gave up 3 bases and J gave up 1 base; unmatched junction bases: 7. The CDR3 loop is CASSDQGAGAQETQYF. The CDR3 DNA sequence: TGCGCCAGCAGTGACCAGGGGGCTGGGGCCCAAGAGACCCAGTACTTC.

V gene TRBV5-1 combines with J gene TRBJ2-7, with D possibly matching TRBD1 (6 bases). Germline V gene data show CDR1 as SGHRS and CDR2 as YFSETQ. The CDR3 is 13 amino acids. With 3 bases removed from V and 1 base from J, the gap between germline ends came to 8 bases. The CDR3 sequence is CASSYGQSYEQYF. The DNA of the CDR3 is TGCGCCAGCAGCTATGGACAGTCCTACGAGCAGTACTTC.

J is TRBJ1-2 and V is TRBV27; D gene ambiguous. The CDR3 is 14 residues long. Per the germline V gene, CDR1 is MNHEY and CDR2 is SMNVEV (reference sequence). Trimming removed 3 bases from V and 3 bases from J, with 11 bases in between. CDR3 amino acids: CASSFNAWDYGYTF. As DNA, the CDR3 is TGTGCCAGCAGTTTTAACGCGTGGGACTATGGCTACACCTTC.

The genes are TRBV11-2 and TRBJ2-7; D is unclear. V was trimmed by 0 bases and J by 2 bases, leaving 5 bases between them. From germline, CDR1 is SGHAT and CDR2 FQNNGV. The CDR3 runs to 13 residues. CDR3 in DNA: TGTGCCAGCAGCTTAGACGGAGCCTACGAGCAGTACTTC. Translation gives CASSLDGAYEQYF. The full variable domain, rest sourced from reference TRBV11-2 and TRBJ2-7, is EAGVAQSPRYKIIEKRQSVAFWCNPISGHATLYWYQQILGQGPKLLIQFQNNGVVDDSQLPKDRFSAERLKGVDSTLKIQPAKLEDSAVYLCASSLDGAYEQYFGPGTRLTVT.

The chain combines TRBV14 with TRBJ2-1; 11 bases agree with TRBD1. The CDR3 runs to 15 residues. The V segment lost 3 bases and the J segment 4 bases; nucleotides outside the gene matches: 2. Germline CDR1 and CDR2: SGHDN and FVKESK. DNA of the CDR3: TGTGCCAGCAGCCATGGGACAGGGGGGTACAATGAGCAGTTCTTC. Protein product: CASSHGTGGYNEQFF. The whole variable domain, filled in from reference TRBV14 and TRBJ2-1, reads EAGVTQFPSHSVIEKGQTVTLRCDPISGHDNLYWYRRVMGKEIKFLLHFVKESKQDESGMPNNRFLAERTGGTYSTLKVQPAELEDSGVYFCASSHGTGGYNEQFFGPGTRLTVL.